The 29 T cell receptor beta chains reported below all come from one sample, sequenced in a study of cytomegalovirus exposure and HLA in healthy donors (dated by TCRdb to 2016 to 2017). Library prep was done by the immunoSEQ multiplex PCR assay. A mixture of 60 forward primers for TCR Vbeta segments and 13 reverse primers for TCR Jbeta segments was used in the multiplex PCR. TCRdb limited this immuneACCESS table to in-frame rearrangements with V and J called. A share of clones is missing; checked studies link under half to unresolved V genes, and the rest is unexplained. The sample contains approximately 120,000 clones, 69% of them found a single time. The top ten clonotypes cover around 5.4% of the sample. Sample: PBMCs. The receptors were gathered from a woman aged 70-85 years in good health and CMV-seropositive.

There are a few counts of this clone. The chain links TRBV7-2 to TRBJ2-3; 11 bases align to TRBD2. Germline-derived CDR1 and CDR2 are SGHTA and FQGNSA. This CDR3 region has 15 residues. V was clipped by 2 bases and J by 8 bases; unmatched bases: 6. CDR3 DNA: TGTGCCAGCAGCTTATCTAGCGGGGGGCAGGGTACGCAGTATTTT. Protein: CASSLSSGGQGTQYF.

J is TRBJ1-1 and V is TRBV30; D gene uncertain. Trimming cost V 0 bases and J 6 bases, with 14 bases left between them. The CDR3 sequence is 14 residues long. The germline V gene encodes CDR1 GTSNPN and CDR2 SVGIG (reference sequence). Here the CDR3 reads CAWSVTPLVAEAFF. The CDR3 nucleotides read TGTGCCTGGAGTGTAACCCCACTGGTCGCTGAAGCTTTCTTT.

In this sample, this clone turned up a few times. The chain combines TRBV6-6 with TRBJ2-5; weak D call: TRBD2 (5 bases). V dropped 2 bases and J dropped 5 bases, with 12 bases sitting between them. The germline V gene encodes CDR1 MNHNY and CDR2 SVGAGI (reference sequence). The CDR3 sequence is 14 residues long. As DNA, the CDR3 is TGTGCCAGCAGTTACGTCCTAAGGAGGGAGACCCAGTACTTC. Its protein product is CASSYVLRRETQYF.

The J gene is TRBJ1-1, the V gene TRBV18, with D maybe TRBD1 (5 bases). Germline V gene data show CDR1 as KGHSH and CDR2 as LQKENI. The V gene lost 3 bases and the J gene lost 1 base, with 9 bases spanning the gap. The CDR3 consists of 14 residues. Here the CDR3 reads CASSPRVGNTEAFF. As DNA, the CDR3 is TGTGCCAGCTCACCCAGGGTGGGGAACACTGAAGCTTTCTTT.

There are a few counts of this clone. The CDR3, as DNA: TGTGCCAGCATCAGAGGACAGGCTACAGTGGGCACTGAAGCTTTCTTT. It translates to CASIRGQATVGTEAFF. This chain uses TRBV6-6 with TRBJ1-1, with TRBD1 identical over 7 bases. The CDR3 is 16 residues long. The V gene end was trimmed by 7 bases and the J gene end by 4 bases; junction bases not matched to a gene: 15. Germline CDR1 reads MNHNY; CDR2 reads SVGAGI (reference sequence).

The rearrangement uses TRBV11-2 and TRBJ2-1, with TRBD2 as a possible D gene (5 bases). Germline CDR1 SGHAT, CDR2 FQNNGV. The CDR3 loop spans 15 amino acids. The V end lost 3 bases, the J end lost 10 bases, and 19 bases lay between the germline ends. Here the CDR3 DNA reads TGTGCCAGCAGCTTCGGACTCGGAAATTACGGGGAGCAGTTCTTC. Translation: CASSFGLGNYGEQFF.

The chain links TRBV12-5 to TRBJ2-7, with 8 bases aligning to TRBD2. Germline V gene sequence: CDR1 LGHNT, CDR2 FRNRAP. This CDR3 has 15 amino acids. With V trimmed by 4 bases and J by 3 bases, 8 bases remained unmatched. CDR3 nucleotides: TGTGCTAGTGGTTCGACTAGCGCCAGGAGCTACGAGCAGTACTTC. Protein sequence: CASGSTSARSYEQYF.

The chain carries TRBV6-5 and TRBJ2-1; 8 bases line up with TRBD2. The CDR3 extends over 15 amino acids. Trimming at V came to 0 bases and at J to 6 bases, leaving 4 bases not matched to a gene. Germline loops: CDR1 MNHEY, CDR2 SVGAGI. CDR3 DNA sequence: TGTGCCAGCAGTTACTCTGGGACTAGGGGCAATGAGCAGTTCTTC. The encoded protein is CASSYSGTRGNEQFF.

The chain is built from TRBV2 and TRBJ2-1, with D perhaps TRBD1 (5 bases). The CDR3 runs to 15 residues. The germline CDR1 and CDR2 sequences are SNHLY and FYNNEI. The V end was cut by 5 bases, the J end by 5 bases, with 16 bases between. The CDR3 loop is CASSRSGHKDNEQFF. The CDR3 region has the DNA TGTGCCAGCAGTCGCTCCGGACACAAGGACAATGAGCAGTTCTTC.

The genes are TRBV5-1 and TRBJ2-7, with TRBD2 matching over 8 bases. The CDR3 spans 16 residues. The V segment lost 0 bases and the J segment 3 bases; nucleotides outside the gene matches: 8. CDR1 is SGHRS, CDR2 YFSETQ, per germline. CDR3 loop: CASSLAGGASGYEQYF. For the CDR3, the DNA is TGCGCCAGCAGCTTGGCGGGGGGGGCTAGCGGCTACGAGCAGTACTTC.

This chain joins TRBV19 and TRBJ1-5; D call uncertain. CDR1 is LNHDA and CDR2 is SQIVND in the germline V gene (reference sequence). Trimming stripped 6 bases from V and 1 base from J, with 13 bases between. The CDR3 totals 15 residues. In nucleotides, the CDR3 is TGTGCCAGTAGGGAGGGTAGCATCAGCAATCAGCCCCAGCATTTT. The encoded protein is CASREGSISNQPQHF.

This sequence joins TRBV27 and TRBJ2-5; 12 nucleotides match TRBD2. The CDR3 consists of 18 residues. The J segment lost 3 bases and the V segment lost 4 bases, leaving 12 bases of the junction unmatched. The germline gives CDR1 MNHEY, CDR2 SMNVEV (reference sequence). In DNA form, the CDR3 reads TGTGCCAGCAGTTCTGGGGGGCTAGCGGGGGGGCCTAAAGAGACCCAGTACTTC. Encoded protein: CASSSGGLAGGPKETQYF.

This clone has just a few counts. This chain connects TRBV5-4 to TRBJ2-7, with D possibly TRBD2 on 5 matching bases. Per germline, CDR1 SGHNT and CDR2 YYREEE (reference sequence). Trimming took off 5 bases at V and 0 bases at J, with 12 bases between the two ends. The CDR3 consists of 14 residues. This CDR3 reads CASRRALGSYEQYF. CDR3 bases: TGTGCCAGCAGGCGGGCACTAGGCTCCTACGAGCAGTACTTC.

This chain uses TRBV19 with TRBJ1-6; tentative D call: TRBD1 (6 bases). Looked up from germline, CDR1 is LNHDA and CDR2 is SQIVND (reference sequence). The V gene lost 6 bases and the J gene lost 7 bases, with 16 bases spanning the gap. The CDR3 length is 15 residues. The CDR3 DNA reads TGTGCCAGTAGCCTACAGGGTTCCCCCAATTCACCCCTCCACTTT. Translated: CASSLQGSPNSPLHF. The complete variable domain, with remaining parts taken from reference TRBV19 and TRBJ1-6, reads DGGITQSPKYLFRKEGQNVTLSCEQNLNHDAMYWYRQDPGQGLRLIYYSQIVNDFQKGDIAEGYSVSREKKESFPLTVTSAQKNPTAFYLCASSLQGSPNSPLHFGNGTRLTVT.

This chain joins TRBV12-5 and TRBJ1-1; 7 bases are a match to TRBD1. V gave up 5 bases and J gave up 4 bases; unmatched junction bases: 7. This CDR3 spans 14 amino acids. The germline CDR1 and CDR2 sequences are LGHNT and FRNRAP. The chain's CDR3 is CASGAGQTVTEAFF. The CDR3, as DNA: TGTGCTAGTGGTGCGGGACAGACAGTCACTGAAGCTTTCTTT.

The V call is TRBV7-9, the J call TRBJ1-1; maybe TRBD1 (6 bases). Trimming shortened V by 8 bases and J by 6 bases, and 19 bases separated the two germline ends. Germline CDR1 and CDR2: SEHNR and FQNEAQ (reference sequence). This CDR3 spans 14 amino acids. CDR3 region: CASRERKGDAEAFF. CDR3 in DNA: TGTGCCAGCCGAGAAAGGAAGGGGGACGCTGAAGCTTTCTTT.

The rearrangement joins TRBV19 to TRBJ1-6; TRBD1 matches at 7 bases. After removal of 7 bases from V and 5 bases from J, the junction contained 5 bases not matched to a gene. The CDR3 covers 14 residues. Germline values: CDR1 LNHDA, CDR2 SQIVND (reference sequence). CDR3 sequence: CASNPGQHNSPLHF. The CDR3 region has the DNA TGTGCCAGTAACCCGGGACAGCATAATTCACCCCTCCACTTT.

This chain joins TRBV5-6 and TRBJ1-1, with 7 nucleotides matching TRBD1. The length of the CDR3 is 14 residues. Losses at the gene ends were 4 bases for V and 4 bases for J; bases not matched to a gene: 7. Germline CDR1 and CDR2: SGHDT and YYEEEE. CDR3 bases: TGTGCCAGCAGCCCGACAGGGAGGCTCACTGAAGCTTTCTTT. This translates into CASSPTGRLTEAFF.

V and J are TRBV5-8 and TRBJ1-2; D may be TRBD1 (5 bases). Trimming removed 0 bases from V and 7 bases from J, with 10 bases in between. The CDR3 is 13 residues long. Germline V CDR1 and CDR2: SGHTS, YDEGEE. The CDR3 reads CASSLGGAFGYTF. The CDR3 DNA reads TGTGCCAGCAGCTTGGGGGGCGCATTTGGCTACACCTTC.

J is TRBJ1-3 and V is TRBV4-2; no firm D call. CDR1 and CDR2 (germline): LGHNA, YNFKEQ. The CDR3 contains 17 residues. V lost 5 bases and J lost 0, with 17 bases in between. The CDR3 sequence: CASSERESELSGNTIYF. The CDR3 DNA reads TGTGCCAGCAGCGAACGGGAGTCCGAACTCTCTGGAAACACCATATATTTT.

The chain links TRBV4-3 to TRBJ1-3, with D possibly being TRBD1 (5 bases). CDR1 is LGHNA and CDR2 is YSLEER in the germline V gene. CDR3 length: 16 amino acids. The V end was cut by 1 base, the J end by 4 bases, with 14 bases between. CDR3 bases: TGCGCCAGCAGCCAAGGAGGGGCCGGGGGAGGAAACACCATATATTTT. Encoded protein: CASSQGGAGGGNTIYF.

The rearrangement uses TRBV4-2 and TRBJ2-1; 9 nucleotides line up with TRBD2. J gave up 10 bases and V 0 bases, and 7 bases lay outside the gene matches. Germline V gives CDR1 LGHNA, CDR2 YNFKEQ. The length of the CDR3 is 15 residues. This CDR3 is CASSQDAGGAVEQFF. The CDR3 DNA follows: TGTGCCAGCAGCCAAGACGCGGGGGGGGCAGTGGAGCAGTTCTTC.

V is TRBV9 and J is TRBJ1-1; D is unresolved. The CDR3 loop spans 14 amino acids. The V end was cut by 0 bases, the J end by 2 bases, with 8 bases between. Germline V CDR1 and CDR2: SGDLS, YYNGEE. CDR3 in DNA: TGTGCCAGCAGCGTAGTGGCCTCAAACACTGAAGCTTTCTTT. Protein product: CASSVVASNTEAFF.

There are a few counts of this clone. The chain carries TRBV7-2 and TRBJ2-7; 8 nucleotides align to TRBD1. This CDR3 has 15 residues. V shed 5 bases, J shed 2 bases, and the junction held 8 bases outside the gene matches. CDR1 SGHTA and CDR2 FQGNSA come from the germline V gene. The CDR3 sequence: CASSIAPGQAYEQYF. CDR3 nucleotides: TGTGCCAGCAGCATTGCTCCGGGACAGGCCTACGAGCAGTACTTC.

The CDR3 spells CASSRPKGGNEKLFF. As DNA, the CDR3 is TGCGCCAGCAGCCGCCCCAAAGGGGGCAATGAAAAACTGTTTTTT. The genes are TRBV4-1 and TRBJ1-4; 7 bases fit TRBD1. There are 15 residues in the CDR3. Germline V gene sequence: CDR1 MGHRA, CDR2 YSYEKL. After removal of 4 bases from V and 5 bases from J, the junction contained 7 bases not matched to a gene.

The rearrangement joins TRBV10-3 to TRBJ1-2, with D maybe TRBD1 (6 bases). The V gene lost 2 bases and the J gene lost 1 base, with 11 bases spanning the gap. Germline loops: CDR1 ENHRY, CDR2 SYGVKD. The CDR3 totals 15 residues. The CDR3 reads CAISEPGQFNYGYTF. CDR3 coding DNA: TGTGCCATCAGTGAGCCCGGACAGTTTAACTATGGCTACACCTTC.

This chain joins TRBV5-1 and TRBJ2-2; TRBD2 might be the D (5 bases). The CDR3 has 17 residues. Germline values: CDR1 SGHRS, CDR2 YFSETQ. Deletions cut 0 bases from V and 0 bases from J, with 12 bases between. The CDR3 spells CASSLAFSGTNTGELFF. The DNA of the CDR3 is TGCGCCAGCAGCTTGGCATTCTCGGGGACGAACACCGGGGAGCTGTTTTTT.

The chain uses TRBV19 and TRBJ2-6; 12 positions match TRBD1. In germline, CDR1 is LNHDA, CDR2 SQIVND (reference sequence). The ends lost 3 bases at V and 2 bases at J; junction bases unmatched: 5. The CDR3 contains 18 residues. The chain's CDR3 is CASSILGTGGAGANVLTF. CDR3 nucleotides: TGTGCCAGTAGTATTTTGGGGACAGGGGGCGCTGGGGCCAACGTCCTGACTTTC.

The sample holds a few counts of this clone. The gene calls are TRBV11-2 and TRBJ2-3; 10 nucleotides agree with TRBD2. The trim removed 0 bases at V and 1 base at J, leaving 1 base unmatched. The CDR3 is made up of 16 amino acids. Germline assignment: CDR1 SGHAT and CDR2 FQNNGV. The CDR3 nucleotides are TGTGCCAGCAGCTTAGACAGCGGGGGGGGCACAGATACGCAGTATTTT. The encoded protein is CASSLDSGGGTDTQYF.